The clone carrying this TCR beta chain has a handful of counts. Its antigen is not identified. TCR libraries were built in bulk with a published protocol and specific TCR primers. TCRdb itself ran the PCR reads through MiXCR, one entry per CDR3 protein. The data hold roughly 630,000 distinct CDR3 sequences, with approximately 24% observed a single time. This sample was included in a study of molecular identifiers for immune sequencing clone quantification. Findings of the study overall: It was shown that clones above 20 RNA copies held over 97% of effector molecules, but under 1% in naive cells.

Between 20,000 and 1,000,000 sorted cells, with 10%, 30% or 50% RNA, yielded naive CD8 libraries. Using a CD8+CD4-CCR7+CD45RA+ phenotype, naive CD8 T cells were sorted. The V gene lost 4 bases and the J gene lost 4 bases, with 19 bases spanning the gap. This CDR3 region has 16 residues. The chain couples TRBV12-3 or TRBV12-4 to TRBJ1-2; D is undetermined. Source material: naive CD8+ T cells from blood, with Jurkat cell RNA spiked in. Subset of the sample: FACS-sorted CD8+CD4-CCR7+CD45RA+ naive T cells. The sequence was collected from a human donor in good health. Some libraries in this study had Jurkat cell RNA spiked in. CDR3 nucleotides: TGTGCCAGCAGTTCACACTCTTTGGTCCCCGGCTATGGCTACACCTTC. Amino acid sequence: CASSSHSLVPGYGYTF.